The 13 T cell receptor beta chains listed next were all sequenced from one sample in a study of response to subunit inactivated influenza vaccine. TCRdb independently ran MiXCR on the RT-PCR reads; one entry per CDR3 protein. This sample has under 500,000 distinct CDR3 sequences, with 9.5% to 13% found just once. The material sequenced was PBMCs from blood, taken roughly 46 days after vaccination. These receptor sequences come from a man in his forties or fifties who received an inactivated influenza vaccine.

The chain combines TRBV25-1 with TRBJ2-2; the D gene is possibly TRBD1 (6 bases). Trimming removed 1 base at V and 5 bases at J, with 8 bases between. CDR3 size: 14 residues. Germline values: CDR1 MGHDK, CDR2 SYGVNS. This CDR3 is CASSEWTETGELFF. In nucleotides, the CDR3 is TGTGCCAGCAGTGAATGGACAGAGACCGGGGAGCTGTTTTTT.

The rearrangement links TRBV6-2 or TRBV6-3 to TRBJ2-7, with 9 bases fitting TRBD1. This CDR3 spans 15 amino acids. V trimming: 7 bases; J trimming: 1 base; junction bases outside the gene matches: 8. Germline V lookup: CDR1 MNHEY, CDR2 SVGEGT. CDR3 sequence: CASTDRGEDSYEQYF. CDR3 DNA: TGTGCCAGCACCGACAGGGGGGAGGATTCCTACGAGCAGTACTTC.

CDR3 in DNA: TGTGCCACCAGCAGAGACGGAGCGGGGACCCAGCCCCAGCATTTT. It yields the protein CATSRDGAGTQPQHF. The chain joins TRBV15 to TRBJ1-5, with D perhaps TRBD1 (5 bases). The CDR3 runs to 15 residues. V was pared by 0 bases and J by 7 bases, with 13 bases between. Germline loops: CDR1 LNHNV, CDR2 YYDKDF (reference sequence).

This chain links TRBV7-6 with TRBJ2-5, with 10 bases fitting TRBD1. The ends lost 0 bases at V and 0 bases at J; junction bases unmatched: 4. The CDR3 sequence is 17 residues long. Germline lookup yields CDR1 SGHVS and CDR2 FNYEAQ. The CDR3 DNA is TGTGCCAGCAGCTTAGCGCGGGACAGGGGCCACCAAGAGACCCAGTACTTC. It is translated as CASSLARDRGHQETQYF.

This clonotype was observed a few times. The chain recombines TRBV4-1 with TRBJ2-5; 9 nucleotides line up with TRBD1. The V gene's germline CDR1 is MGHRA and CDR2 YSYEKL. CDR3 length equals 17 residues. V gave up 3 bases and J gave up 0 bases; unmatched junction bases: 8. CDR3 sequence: CASSQGGQGNYQETQYF. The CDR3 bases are TGCGCCAGCAGCCAGGGGGGACAGGGAAACTACCAAGAGACCCAGTACTTC.

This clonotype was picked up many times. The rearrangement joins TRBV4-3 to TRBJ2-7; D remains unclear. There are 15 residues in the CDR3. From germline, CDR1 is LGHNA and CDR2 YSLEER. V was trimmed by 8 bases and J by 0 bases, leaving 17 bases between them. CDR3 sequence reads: CASAAKTGPSYEQYF. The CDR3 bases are TGCGCCAGCGCGGCTAAGACCGGGCCCTCCTACGAGCAGTACTTC.

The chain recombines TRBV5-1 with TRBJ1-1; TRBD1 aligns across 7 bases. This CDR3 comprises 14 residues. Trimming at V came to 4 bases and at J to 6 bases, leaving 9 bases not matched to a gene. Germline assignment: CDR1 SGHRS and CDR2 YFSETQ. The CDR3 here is CASSPTGRGAEAFF. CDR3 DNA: TGCGCCAGCAGCCCGACAGGGAGAGGGGCTGAAGCTTTCTTT.

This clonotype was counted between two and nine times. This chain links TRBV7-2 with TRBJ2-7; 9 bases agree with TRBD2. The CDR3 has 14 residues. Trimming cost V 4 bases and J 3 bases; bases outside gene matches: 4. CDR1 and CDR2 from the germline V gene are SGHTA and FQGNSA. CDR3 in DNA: TGTGCCAGCAGCTCCACAGCGGGAGGCTACGAGCAGTACTTC. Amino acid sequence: CASSSTAGGYEQYF.

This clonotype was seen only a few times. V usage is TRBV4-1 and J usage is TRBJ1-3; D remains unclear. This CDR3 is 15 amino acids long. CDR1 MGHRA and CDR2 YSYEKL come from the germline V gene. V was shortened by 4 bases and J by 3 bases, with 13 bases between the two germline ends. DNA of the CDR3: TGCGCCAGCAGCCTAGAAGGCGGCTTTGGAAACACCATATATTTT. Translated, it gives CASSLEGGFGNTIYF.

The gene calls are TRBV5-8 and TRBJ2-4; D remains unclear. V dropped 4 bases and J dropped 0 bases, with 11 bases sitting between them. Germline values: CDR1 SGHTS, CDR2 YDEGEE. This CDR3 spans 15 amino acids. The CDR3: CASSARLLAKNIQYF. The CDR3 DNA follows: TGTGCCAGCAGCGCGAGACTGCTAGCCAAAAACATTCAGTACTTC.

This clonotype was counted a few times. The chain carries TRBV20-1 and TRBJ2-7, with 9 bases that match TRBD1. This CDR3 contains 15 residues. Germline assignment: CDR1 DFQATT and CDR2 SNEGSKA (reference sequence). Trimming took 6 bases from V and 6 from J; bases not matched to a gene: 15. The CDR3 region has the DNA TGCAGTGCCCCTCCTTCCGGGACAGGGTTTGCCGAGCAGTACTTC. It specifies CSAPPSGTGFAEQYF.

In DNA, the CDR3 is TGCAGTGGGACAGGGGGGGCCAAAAACATTCAGTACTTC. It codes for CSGTGGAKNIQYF. The rearrangement uses TRBV20-1 and TRBJ2-4; 10 nucleotides match TRBD1. Per the germline V gene, CDR1 is DFQATT and CDR2 is SNEGSKA (reference sequence). CDR3 length equals 13 residues. The V and J ends lost 7 bases and 1 base, in that order; junction bases with no gene match: 1.

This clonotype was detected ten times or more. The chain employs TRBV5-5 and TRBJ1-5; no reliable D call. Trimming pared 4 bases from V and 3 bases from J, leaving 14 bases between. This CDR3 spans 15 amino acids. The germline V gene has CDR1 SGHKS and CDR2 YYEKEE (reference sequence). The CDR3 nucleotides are TGTGCCAGCAGCCGCGGACCGGGCCCCAATCAGCCCCAGCATTTT. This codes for CASSRGPGPNQPQHF.